What follows are 19 T cell receptor beta chains derived from one specimen sequenced in a study of beta chain features in type 1 diabetes. The study reverse transcribed the entire isolated RNA, so it sequenced expressed TCRB transcripts. Clones were sequenced by immunoSEQ multiplex PCR, and TCRdb holds only the in-frame ones, with some missing. The data show under 800,000 clones, 15% to 17% seen once. Sequencing input: naive CD4+ T cells from blood. The receptors come from a man between 18 and 35 years old in good health.

There are a few counts of this clone. The chain joins TRBV7-9 to TRBJ1-2, with 10 bases that match TRBD1. The J segment lost 6 bases and the V segment lost 4 bases, leaving 8 bases of the junction unmatched. Germline CDR1 is SEHNR and CDR2 is FQNEAQ (reference sequence). The CDR3 totals 15 residues. The DNA of the CDR3 is TGTGCCAGCAGCTCCGCGACAGGGGGCGCGGATGGCTACACCTTC. Its translation is CASSSATGGADGYTF. The full variable domain, in which reference TRBV7-9 and TRBJ1-2 provide the parts outside the CDR3, is DTGVSQNPRHKITKRGQNVTFRCDPISEHNRLYWYRQTLGQGPEFLTYFQNEAQLEKSRLLSDRFSAERPKGSFSTLEIQRTEQGDSAMYLCASSSATGGADGYTFGSGTRLTVV.

This clone was counted only a few times. The rearrangement links TRBV9 to TRBJ2-1, with D possibly TRBD2 on 6 matching bases. The CDR3 contains 14 residues. The germline CDR1 and CDR2 sequences are SGDLS and YYNGEE. V gave up 4 bases and J gave up 3 bases, with 11 bases separating them. The CDR3 protein is CASSPTRNYNEQFF. For the CDR3, the DNA is TGTGCCAGCAGCCCGACTAGGAACTACAATGAGCAGTTCTTC. Variable domain in full (rest from reference TRBV9 and TRBJ2-1): DSGVTQTPKHLITATGQRVTLRCSPRSGDLSVYWYQQSLDQGLQFLIQYYNGEERAKGNILERFSAQQFPDLHSELNLSSLELGDSALYFCASSPTRNYNEQFFGPGTRLTVL.

This sequence joins TRBV25-1 and TRBJ2-7; 7 bases match TRBD1. This CDR3 region has 13 residues. CDR1 and CDR2 (germline): MGHDK, SYGVNS. The ends lost 4 bases at V and 3 bases at J; junction bases unmatched: 3. CDR3 in DNA: TGTGCCAGCAGTGTACAGGGGTACTACGAGCAGTACTTC. Translated, it gives CASSVQGYYEQYF.

This clone was seen only a few times. This chain joins TRBV29-1 and TRBJ2-7; the D gene could be TRBD1 or TRBD2 (5 bases each). Germline CDR1 is SQVTM and CDR2 is ANQGSEA. CDR3 size: 16 residues. V was cut by 7 bases and J by 0 bases, with 22 bases left in between. This CDR3 is CSAAGPPGRSSYEQYF. CDR3 nucleotide sequence: TGCAGCGCTGCTGGCCCACCGGGACGTAGCTCCTACGAGCAGTACTTC.

This clone has just a few counts. The chain recombines TRBV5-4 with TRBJ1-1; 7 nucleotides align to TRBD1. This CDR3 comprises 13 residues. Germline V gene sequence: CDR1 SGHNT, CDR2 YYREEE (reference sequence). With 0 bases clipped from V and 9 bases from J, the junction kept 5 bases outside the gene matches. CDR3 bases: TGTGCCAGCAGCTTGGACAGGGGAGGTAAAGCTTTCTTT. Translated, it gives CASSLDRGGKAFF.

There are a few counts of this clone. The chain uses TRBV10-3 and TRBJ2-2; 10 bases map to TRBD2. The CDR3 consists of 15 residues. V shed 7 bases and J 4 bases; nucleotides not matched to a gene: 6. CDR1 ENHRY and CDR2 SYGVKD come from the germline V gene. CDR3: CAITSSGGVTGELFF. In nucleotides, the CDR3 is TGTGCCATCACTTCGAGCGGGGGGGTCACCGGGGAGCTGTTTTTT.

This clone appeared a single time. The rearrangement uses TRBV5-4 and TRBJ2-2; D is undetermined. V lost 1 base, J lost 6 bases, and 10 bases lay in between. The V gene's germline CDR1 is SGHNT and CDR2 YYREEE (reference sequence). This CDR3 region has 14 residues. The CDR3 region has the DNA TGTGCCAGCAGCTTGTACATGGAAGCCGGGGAGCTGTTTTTT. It yields the protein CASSLYMEAGELFF.

The chain combines TRBV4-2 with TRBJ2-6, with D hard to call. There are 18 residues in the CDR3. Germline CDR1 reads LGHNA; CDR2 reads YNFKEQ. The V and J ends lost 0 bases and 0 bases respectively, with 12 bases between them. For the CDR3, the DNA is TGTGCCAGCAGCCAAGATATAGGTTTTTCCTCTGGGGCCAACGTCCTGACTTTC. Translation: CASSQDIGFSSGANVLTF.

The rearrangement uses TRBV4-3 and TRBJ1-5; 9 positions agree with TRBD1. The germline gives CDR1 LGHNA, CDR2 YSLEER. Trimming took 1 base from V and 7 from J; bases not matched to a gene: 5. CDR3 length equals 15 residues. This chain's CDR3 is CASSQATGGRQPQHF. In nucleotides, the CDR3 is TGCGCCAGCAGCCAAGCTACAGGGGGCCGGCAGCCCCAGCATTTT.

This clone showed up just a few times. V gene TRBV5-4 combines with J gene TRBJ2-5; D unresolved. The CDR3 length is 13 residues. V lost 6 bases and J 2 bases, leaving 11 bases between the germline ends. Germline values: CDR1 SGHNT, CDR2 YYREEE (reference sequence). CDR3 in amino acids: CASTFGVQETQYF. The DNA of the CDR3 is TGTGCCAGCACCTTTGGGGTGCAAGAGACCCAGTACTTC. The full variable domain, its missing parts supplied by reference TRBV5-4 and TRBJ2-5, is ETGVTQSPTHLIKTRGQQVTLRCSSQSGHNTVSWYQQALGQGPQFIFQYYREEENGRGNFPPRFSGLQFPNYSSELNVNALELDDSALYLCASTFGVQETQYFGPGTRLLVL.

The chain employs TRBV5-1 and TRBJ2-1; D gene ambiguous. Germline V gives CDR1 SGHRS, CDR2 YFSETQ. This CDR3 spans 15 amino acids. Trimming cost V 1 base and J 0 bases, with 8 bases left between them. CDR3 nucleotide sequence: TGCGCCAGCAGCTTGTTAAGTCTCTCCTACAATGAGCAGTTCTTC. Protein sequence: CASSLLSLSYNEQFF.

Regarding this clone: Other DNA sequences in the sample encode the same CDR3. The V and J genes are TRBV7-2 and TRBJ2-7; D not certain. Germline V gene sequence: CDR1 SGHTA, CDR2 FQGNSA. CDR3 length: 11 amino acids. V lost 4 bases, J lost 2 bases, and 3 bases lay in between. This chain's CDR3 is CASSSTYEQYF. The CDR3 coding sequence is TGTGCCAGCAGCTCGACCTACGAGCAGTACTTC.

This clone showed up just a few times. Other DNA sequences in the same sample also yield this CDR3. The chain links TRBV4-1 to TRBJ2-7, with 11 bases fitting TRBD2. V trimming: 1 base; J trimming: 2 bases; junction bases outside the gene matches: 4. In germline, CDR1 is MGHRA, CDR2 YSYEKL. This CDR3 is built from 16 residues. The CDR3 bases are TGCGCCAGCAGCCAAGGGGAACTAGCGGGGGCCTACGAGCAGTACTTC. It encodes CASSQGELAGAYEQYF.

This clone was picked up a small number of times. The J gene is TRBJ2-5, the V gene TRBV6-5; D call uncertain. The CDR3 is 15 amino acids. The V end lost 0 bases, the J end lost 5 bases, and 13 bases lay between the germline ends. Germline V gene data show CDR1 as MNHEY and CDR2 as SVGAGI. This chain's CDR3 is CASSYSIEFRETQYF. In nucleotides, the CDR3 is TGTGCCAGCAGTTACTCTATAGAGTTTCGGGAGACCCAGTACTTC.

The chain recombines TRBV18 with TRBJ2-5, with D perhaps TRBD1 (6 bases). The CDR3 contains 15 residues. Germline V CDR1 and CDR2: KGHSH, LQKENI. V was clipped by 3 bases and J by 2 bases, with 13 bases between them. DNA of the CDR3: TGTGCCAGCTCACCCCCCCGGGACAAGCAAGAGACCCAGTACTTC. Its protein product is CASSPPRDKQETQYF.

A single count supports this clone. This chain uses TRBV27 with TRBJ1-2; 7 nucleotides align to TRBD1. Germline V gives CDR1 MNHEY, CDR2 SMNVEV (reference sequence). J was trimmed by 8 bases and V by 0 bases; bases with no gene match: 9. This CDR3 comprises 15 residues. The CDR3, as DNA: TGTGCCAGCAGTTTATCGAGGGGGCTGGGAGAGGGCTACACCTTC. This translates into CASSLSRGLGEGYTF.

V and J are TRBV28 and TRBJ2-5; D remains ambiguous. Deletions cut 7 bases from V and 5 bases from J, with 11 bases between. This CDR3 contains 12 residues. Looked up from germline, CDR1 is MDHEN and CDR2 is SYDVKM. The CDR3 spells CASNRWAETQYF. The CDR3 coding sequence is TGTGCCAGCAACCGGTGGGCCGAGACCCAGTACTTC.

The V call is TRBV7-7, the J call TRBJ2-3, with 13 bases lining up with TRBD2. Germline V CDR1 and CDR2: SSHAT, FNYEAQ (reference sequence). Unmatched junction bases numbered 5, after V lost 5 bases and J lost 6 bases. This CDR3 is 15 amino acids long. CDR3 sequence: CASSRGLAGPDTQYF. CDR3 bases: TGTGCCAGCAGCCGGGGACTAGCGGGACCCGATACGCAGTATTTT.

This clone was counted only a few times. V and J are TRBV7-3 and TRBJ2-7, with TRBD1 matching 9 bases. The V and J ends lost 5 bases and 3 bases, in that order; junction bases with no gene match: 8. CDR3 length: 15 amino acids. The germline V gene has CDR1 SGHTA and CDR2 FQGTGA. CDR3 nucleotides: TGTGCCAGCAGCCTAGCCGGGACAGGGTACTACGAGCAGTACTTC. As protein: CASSLAGTGYYEQYF. The full variable domain, rest sourced from reference TRBV7-3 and TRBJ2-7, is GAGVSQTPSNKVTEKGKYVELRCDPISGHTALYWYRQSLGQGPEFLIYFQGTGAADDSGLPNDRFFAVRPEGSVSTLKIQRTERGDSAVYLCASSLAGTGYYEQYFGPGTRLTVT.